The source of this TCR beta chain is a study of T cells after yellow fever vaccination. V lost 5 bases, J lost 6 bases, and 6 bases stayed unmatched. Germline values: CDR1 LGHNA, CDR2 YNFKEQ. This CDR3 comprises 15 residues. This clonotype was recorded many times. TCRdb reprocessed the 5' RACE reads via MiXCR and lists one record per CDR3 protein. The sample includes about 320,000 distinct CDR3 sequences, about 4.5% seen only once; the top ten take approximately 20%. This sequence joins TRBV4-2 and TRBJ2-2, with TRBD1 matching 10 bases. This specimen consisted of PBMCs, obtained 15 days after the yellow fever booster vaccination. This clonotype was obtained from a man between 18 and 35 years old who received the YFV17D yellow fever vaccine. CDR3 in amino acids: CASSTGTGEAGELFF. CDR3 nucleotides: TGTGCCAGCAGCACCGGGACAGGGGAAGCCGGGGAGCTGTTTTTT.